The next 19 T cell receptor beta chains were all read from a single sample in a study of blood T cell repertoires in COVID-19. Sequencing was performed with immunoSEQ multiplex PCR; in TCRdb, only in-frame clones are kept and a portion is missing. In the table there are about 190,000 clones, 60% to 80% of which are singletons. Input material: peripheral blood. The receptors derive from a woman between 70 and 85 years old with acute or convalescent COVID-19.

The J gene is TRBJ2-7, the V gene TRBV2, with TRBD1 matching 10 bases. Germline V lookup: CDR1 SNHLY, CDR2 FYNNEI. The CDR3 has 16 amino acids. V trimming: 5 bases; J trimming: 0 bases; junction bases outside the gene matches: 7. The CDR3 DNA sequence: TGTGCCAGCAGTTTCGACAGGGGGCAGAGCTCCTACGAGCAGTACTTC. This translates into CASSFDRGQSSYEQYF.

This sequence joins TRBV19 and TRBJ2-1; D gene uncertain. Between the trimmed V and J ends, which lost 4 bases and 4 bases, there was a span of 2 bases. The CDR3 is made up of 11 amino acids. Germline-derived CDR1 and CDR2 are LNHDA and SQIVND (reference sequence). In DNA form, the CDR3 reads TGTGCCAGTAGTACGTACAATGAGCAGTTCTTC. Translated, it gives CASSTYNEQFF.

V is TRBV30 and J is TRBJ2-1; 7 bases map to TRBD1. V gave up 1 base and J gave up 15 bases; unmatched junction bases: 12. Germline loops: CDR1 GTSNPN, CDR2 SVGIG (reference sequence). The CDR3 spans 13 residues. The CDR3: CAWSALTGAPLFF. CDR3 nucleotides: TGTGCCTGGAGTGCCTTAACAGGGGCCCCTTTGTTCTTC.

This clone was detected once. This chain connects TRBV11-2 to TRBJ2-3; the match to TRBD2 covers 11 bases. V was pared by 7 bases and J by 0 bases, with 12 bases of the junction left unmatched. The CDR3 has 18 amino acids. Germline assignment: CDR1 SGHAT and CDR2 FQNNGV. CDR3 bases: TGTGCCAGCATCGGTAGCGGGAGGGCCCCTACTAGCACAGATACGCAGTATTTT. The encoded protein is CASIGSGRAPTSTDTQYF.

The chain uses TRBV5-1 and TRBJ2-5; 11 bases are shared with TRBD2. CDR1 and CDR2 (germline): SGHRS, YFSETQ. This CDR3 comprises 16 residues. After removal of 1 base from V and 2 bases from J, the junction contained 4 bases not matched to a gene. The CDR3 sequence is CASSLSLAGAQETQYF. In nucleotides, the CDR3 is TGCGCCAGCAGCTTGTCACTAGCGGGAGCTCAAGAGACCCAGTACTTC.

Only one count was recorded for this clone. Here the CDR3 reads CASSFRPDRSNYGYTF. The CDR3 DNA is TGTGCCAGCAGTTTCCGTCCGGACAGGTCCAACTATGGCTACACCTTC. V gene TRBV27 combines with J gene TRBJ1-2, with TRBD1 matching 7 bases. The CDR3 has 16 residues. Germline loops: CDR1 MNHEY, CDR2 SMNVEV (reference sequence). V shed 3 bases, J shed 2 bases, and the junction held 9 bases outside the gene matches.

This chain connects TRBV4-2 to TRBJ1-3; tentative D call: TRBD1 (6 bases). Trimming left V 2 bases short and J 4 bases short, with 12 bases between. This CDR3 is built from 15 residues. Germline V gene lookup returns CDR1 LGHNA and CDR2 YNFKEQ. CDR3 region: CASSQTGGLGNTIYF. The DNA of the CDR3 is TGTGCCAGCAGCCAAACGGGGGGGCTAGGAAACACCATATATTTT.

The chain carries TRBV7-2 and TRBJ2-7; 7 nucleotides align to TRBD2. Germline trimming cut 3 bases from V and 0 bases from J; bases unmatched to any gene: 8. The CDR3 runs 16 residues. Germline V gene lookup returns CDR1 SGHTA and CDR2 FQGNSA. This CDR3 reads CASSLASGASSYEQYF. CDR3 DNA sequence: TGTGCCAGCAGCTTGGCGAGCGGGGCTAGCTCCTACGAGCAGTACTTC.

The chain uses TRBV7-3 and TRBJ2-3, with TRBD2 as a possible D gene (6 bases). The V end was cut by 4 bases, the J end by 4 bases, with 12 bases between. This CDR3 is 14 amino acids long. Germline V gene sequence: CDR1 SGHTA, CDR2 FQGTGA. The CDR3 sequence: CASSYSGSSDTQYF. The CDR3 DNA sequence: TGTGCCAGCAGCTATAGCGGATCCTCAGATACGCAGTATTTT.

This rearrangement joins TRBV30 to TRBJ1-5; D is unresolved. There are 13 residues in the CDR3. CDR1 and CDR2 from the germline V gene are GTSNPN and SVGIG (reference sequence). The ends were cut back, 1 base at V and 4 bases at J, with 8 bases in the middle. The CDR3 bases are TGTGCCTGGAGTGAGGGAGGAAATCAGCCCCAGCATTTT. It yields the protein CAWSEGGNQPQHF.

This chain joins TRBV28 and TRBJ2-5; TRBD1 might be the D (6 bases). The CDR3 length is 15 residues. V was clipped by 4 bases and J by 5 bases, with 17 bases between them. CDR1 is MDHEN and CDR2 is SYDVKM in the germline V gene. The CDR3 sequence is CASSSSRDIRETQYF. The CDR3 DNA reads TGTGCCAGCAGTTCCTCCCGGGACATTCGGGAGACCCAGTACTTC.

For the CDR3, the DNA is TGTGCCAGCAGTAAGGGACAGGGCGAAGACTATGGCTACACCTTC. Its translation: CASSKGQGEDYGYTF. The V gene is TRBV6-6, the J gene TRBJ1-2; 9 positions agree with TRBD1. V lost 5 bases to trimming and J lost 3 bases; unmatched junction nucleotides: 7. This CDR3 contains 15 residues. The germline V gene has CDR1 MNHNY and CDR2 SVGAGI (reference sequence).

The chain has TRBV5-8 and TRBJ2-7, with 10 nucleotides matching TRBD2. The length of the CDR3 is 17 residues. Losses at the gene ends were 7 bases for V and 5 bases for J; bases not matched to a gene: 18. Germline assignment: CDR1 SGHTS and CDR2 YDEGEE. The DNA for the CDR3 is TGTGCCAGCCCCACAGGGTTCCAAGCGGGAGGGAAAAACGAGCAGTACTTC. Amino acids: CASPTGFQAGGKNEQYF.

This clone is a singleton in its sample. The CDR3 loop reads CASKDRQTLYNEQFF. The CDR3 coding sequence is TGTGCCAGCAAAGATCGACAGACCCTCTACAATGAGCAGTTCTTC. This chain uses TRBV5-8 with TRBJ2-1, with D possibly TRBD1 on 5 matching bases. Trimming removed 6 bases at V and 3 bases at J, with 16 bases between. The CDR3 covers 15 residues. Germline loops: CDR1 SGHTS, CDR2 YDEGEE.

The chain recombines TRBV12-3 or TRBV12-4 with TRBJ1-5; D is undetermined. The CDR3 is made up of 12 amino acids. V was clipped by 6 bases and J by 4 bases, with 7 bases between them. This chain's CDR3 is CASSPGNQPQHF. DNA for the CDR3: TGTGCCAGCAGCCCGGGGAATCAGCCCCAGCATTTT.

The rearrangement links TRBV2 to TRBJ2-1; 7 nucleotides match TRBD2. The CDR3 runs to 14 residues. With 6 bases clipped from V and 7 bases from J, the junction kept 9 bases outside the gene matches. Germline lookup yields CDR1 SNHLY and CDR2 FYNNEI. The CDR3 spells CASRAGAGRNEQFF. The DNA of the CDR3 is TGTGCCAGCAGGGCGGGAGCGGGACGGAATGAGCAGTTCTTC.

This clone was recorded a few times. The rearrangement links TRBV19 to TRBJ1-1, with D possibly being TRBD1 (6 bases). Germline CDR1 is LNHDA and CDR2 is SQIVND (reference sequence). V lost 8 bases and J lost 4, with 11 bases in between. CDR3 length equals 12 residues. CDR3 protein: CASSLRGTEAFF. CDR3 coding DNA: TGTGCCAGTTCGCTCAGGGGCACTGAAGCTTTCTTT.

This chain uses TRBV29-1 with TRBJ2-7; 7 positions match TRBD2. The germline CDR1 and CDR2 sequences are SQVTM and ANQGSEA. V trimming: 4 bases; J trimming: 2 bases; junction bases outside the gene matches: 17. This CDR3 region has 17 residues. The CDR3 protein is CSVAISLAVGIPYEQYF. CDR3 in DNA: TGCAGCGTTGCCATCAGTCTAGCGGTCGGAATCCCCTACGAGCAGTACTTC.

In its sample, this clone was seen many times. The gene calls are TRBV5-4 and TRBJ2-1; D is possibly TRBD1 (6 bases). Looked up from germline, CDR1 is SGHNT and CDR2 is YYREEE (reference sequence). The V end was cut by 0 bases, the J end by 3 bases, with 13 bases between. The CDR3 has 16 amino acids. CDR3 in amino acids: CASSLVGQLNYNEQFF. Written as DNA, the CDR3 is TGTGCCAGCAGCTTGGTCGGACAGCTGAACTACAATGAGCAGTTCTTC.